The present entry profiles one T cell receptor (beta chain) with its context. The sample comes from a study of blood T cell repertoires in COVID-19. Looking at the study overall: Collection of acute and convalescent COVID-19 samples took place in the United States, Italy and Spain.

Losses at the gene ends were 5 bases for V and 11 bases for J; bases not matched to a gene: 6. The CDR3 runs 14 residues. Germline CDR1 SEHNR, CDR2 FQNEAQ (reference sequence). Authors' analysis steps: Amplified reference gene primers provided the basis for estimating nucleated cell counts. The protocol was immunoSEQ multiplex PCR, while the TCRdb copy is restricted to in-frame clones and leaves out a portion. The D gene and trimming were derived from the DNA, and the V and J assignments and clone size from that table. The data contain approximately 300,000 clones, around 83% of them singletons. Sequences were obtained from peripheral blood. The rearrangement uses TRBV7-9 and TRBJ1-4; the match to TRBD1 covers 12 bases. This TCR was sampled from a woman aged 50 to 60 with acute or convalescent COVID-19. Here the CDR3 reads CASSAPGQGAKLFF. The CDR3 nucleotides are TGTGCCAGCAGCGCCCCGGGACAGGGGGCCAAACTGTTTTTT.